These 11 T cell receptor beta chains originate from one sample sequenced in a study of circulating tumor DNA in untreated peripheral T-cell lymphoma. Generated by immunoSEQ multiplex PCR, the TCRdb table keeps only in-frame clones and is missing some. This sample has about 9,200 clones, with about 80% found just once. The source material was tumor tissue. These receptors were taken from a human donor with peripheral T-cell lymphoma.

The genes are TRBV12-5 and TRBJ1-1; the match to TRBD1 covers 8 bases. Germline V CDR1 and CDR2: LGHNT, FRNRAP. The CDR3 sequence is 15 residues long. V lost 4 bases, J lost 8 bases, and 12 bases stayed unmatched. CDR3 amino acids: CASGSSRGQVGEAFF. As DNA, the CDR3 is TGTGCTAGTGGTTCCTCCAGGGGGCAAGTAGGAGAAGCTTTCTTT. The variable domain in full, with the rest retrieved from reference TRBV12-5 and TRBJ1-1, is DARVTQTPRHKVTEMGQEVTMRCQPILGHNTVFWYRQTMMQGLELLAYFRNRAPLDDSGMPKDRFSAEMPDATLATLKIQPSEPRDSAVYFCASGSSRGQVGEAFFGQGTRLTVV.

The V and J genes are TRBV6-8 and TRBJ2-7; TRBD2 matches 11 bases. The V gene end was trimmed by 6 bases and the J gene end by 4 bases; junction bases not matched to a gene: 8. CDR1 MNHGY and CDR2 SAAAGT come from the germline V gene. The CDR3 runs to 15 residues. The CDR3, as DNA: TGTGCCAGCAGATTGTCAGGGACTAGCGGTTACGAGCAGTACTTC. Its protein product is CASRLSGTSGYEQYF.

A few counts support this clone. The rearrangement links TRBV19 to TRBJ1-2; D gene unclear. The V end lost 3 bases, the J end lost 5 bases, and 13 bases lay between the germline ends. The CDR3 has 14 residues. In germline, CDR1 is LNHDA, CDR2 SQIVND (reference sequence). CDR3 nucleotide sequence: TGTGCCAGTAGTATTGATCCCAAGAGGTATGGCTACACCTTC. This codes for CASSIDPKRYGYTF.

This sequence joins TRBV19 and TRBJ1-5; weak D call: TRBD1 (6 bases). Trimming took off 5 bases at V and 0 bases at J, with 17 bases between the two ends. CDR1 LNHDA and CDR2 SQIVND come from the germline V gene (reference sequence). The CDR3 runs to 17 residues. The CDR3, as DNA: TGTGCCAGTAGTCCCCGGGACACTTGGGCTAGCAATCAGCCCCAGCATTTT. Its protein is CASSPRDTWASNQPQHF.

V is TRBV28 and J is TRBJ1-1; possibly TRBD1 for D (6 bases). The CDR3 spans 15 residues. Germline lookup yields CDR1 MDHEN and CDR2 SYDVKM. Trimming left V 3 bases short and J 4 bases short, with 15 bases between. The CDR3 sequence is CASSLGDTTGTEAFF. CDR3 in DNA: TGTGCCAGCAGTTTGGGGGATACGACAGGCACTGAAGCTTTCTTT.

V is TRBV6-8 and J is TRBJ1-4; maybe TRBD1 (6 bases). CDR1 is MNHGY, CDR2 SAAAGT, per germline. CDR3 length equals 16 residues. V lost 6 bases to trimming and J lost 8 bases, with 22 bases between them. The CDR3 DNA reads TGTGCCAGCAGCGACCTACAGGGATGGGGTAGAGAAAAACTGTTTTTT. This encodes CASSDLQGWGREKLFF.

V is TRBV5-1 and J is TRBJ1-5; TRBD1 might be the D (5 bases). V was clipped by 0 bases and J by 0 bases, with 7 bases between them. The germline V gene has CDR1 SGHRS and CDR2 YFSETQ. CDR3 length: 15 residues. The CDR3: CASSLGDSSNQPQHF. The CDR3, as DNA: TGCGCCAGCAGCTTGGGTGACAGTAGCAATCAGCCCCAGCATTTT.

This chain connects TRBV30 to TRBJ1-5; tentatively, D is TRBD1 (5 bases). V was trimmed by 3 bases and J by 4 bases, leaving 16 bases between them. This CDR3 is built from 15 residues. The V gene's germline CDR1 is GTSNPN and CDR2 SVGIG (reference sequence). The chain's CDR3 is CAWRQGSTTNQPQHF. CDR3 in DNA: TGTGCCTGGAGGCAGGGTAGCACGACAAATCAGCCCCAGCATTTT.

Regarding this clone: Other DNA variants within this sample encode the same CDR3. The gene calls are TRBV11-3 and TRBJ1-1; D possibly corresponds to TRBD1 (5 bases). The CDR3 has 14 amino acids. Germline loops: CDR1 SGHNT, CDR2 YENEEA. Trimming took 1 base from V and 0 from J, leaving 6 bases between them. CDR3 sequence (DNA): TGTGCCAGCAGCTTAGGGGGGATGAACACTGAAGCTTTCTTT. It codes for CASSLGGMNTEAFF.

This clone was recorded once. This chain links TRBV4-1 with TRBJ2-7, with D unclear. This CDR3 is 14 amino acids long. The ends were cut back, 1 base at V and 7 bases at J, with 14 bases in the middle. Germline values: CDR1 MGHRA, CDR2 YSYEKL. The CDR3 is CASSQVIRLGEQYF. DNA of the CDR3: TGCGCCAGCAGCCAAGTTATCCGGTTAGGAGAGCAGTACTTC.

CDR3 sequence: CASSLAPARAWNTGELFF. The CDR3 coding sequence is TGTGCCAGCAGCTTGGCCCCTGCTCGGGCCTGGAACACCGGGGAGCTGTTTTTT. The chain couples TRBV11-1 to TRBJ2-2; unclear D gene. The CDR3 covers 18 residues. V shed 3 bases and J shed 1 base, with 18 bases lying between them. Germline V gene sequence: CDR1 SGHAT, CDR2 FQDESV (reference sequence).